This T cell receptor beta chain was obtained from a study of regulatory T cells in long-lasting Graves disease. Study information: Over-5-year antithyroid drug use with positive TSH receptor antibodies defined persistent Graves' disease in the study.

As for time point: persistent/refractory GD, antithyroid drugs over 5 years with positive TRAb. Following extraction of RNA from PBMCs, that RNA was used to make the TCR library. Study-level points and caveats: TCR diversity was lower in persistent Graves' patients (versus newly diagnosed ones).

This CDR3 is built from 16 residues. The V end was cut by 7 bases, the J end by 0 bases, with 16 bases between. For TCR beta, libraries came from iRepertoire HTBI primers and Arm-PCR of CDR3 regions. TCRdb re-derived calls from the multiplex PCR reads in MiXCR, one entry per CDR3 protein. The repertoire holds about 400,000 distinct CDR3 sequences, with about 20% as singletons. On this clonotype itself: The antigen remains unidentified.

The rearrangement uses TRBV12-3 or TRBV12-4 and TRBJ2-1, with a tentative D call TRBD2 (5 bases). Source: peripheral blood mononuclear cells (PBMCs), taken when the disease was refractory, from a patient treated with antithyroid drugs. The TCR comes from a female donor with Graves disease. CDR3 nucleotide sequence: TGTGCCAGCAACCCGTCGGGGTGGGGCTCCTACAATGAGCAGTTCTTC. Translation gives CASNPSGWGSYNEQFF.